The 27 T cell receptor beta chains given below trace back to one sample, sequenced in a study of blood T cells in healthy people across ages. The second PCR ran 7 to 11 cycles with a sample-barcoded 5' primer and J-beta primers. TCRdb ran MiXCR on the 5' RACE reads and lists one entry per CDR3 protein. The sample lists 450,000 to 650,000 distinct CDR3 sequences; less than 25% were seen once. These data were also filed under a second study, of T cells of mothers and their children.

The sequencing input was blood. The receptors shown here come from a boy younger than 18 in good health.

The genes are TRBV27 and TRBJ2-7, with unresolved D. Trimming took off 4 bases at V and 2 bases at J, with 15 bases between the two ends. Germline CDR1 and CDR2: MNHEY and SMNVEV (reference sequence). This CDR3 is 15 amino acids long. The CDR3 loop reads CASSSRPGLPYEQYF. CDR3 DNA sequence: TGTGCCAGCAGTTCCCGCCCGGGTCTGCCCTACGAGCAGTACTTC.

This clonotype was seen only a few times. CDR3 sequence reads: CASKQDFSGNTIYF. The CDR3 DNA reads as TGTGCCAGCAAACAGGATTTCTCTGGAAACACCATATATTTT. The V gene is TRBV6-1, the J gene TRBJ1-3, with D possibly matching TRBD1 (5 bases). The length of the CDR3 is 14 residues. Germline CDR1 is MNHNS and CDR2 is SASEGT. Deletions cut 7 bases from V and 0 bases from J, with 10 bases between.

This clonotype was counted between two and nine times. The V and J genes are TRBV7-9 and TRBJ1-1; D unresolved. The CDR3 contains 14 residues. Germline CDR1 and CDR2: SEHNR and FQNEAQ (reference sequence). V lost 4 bases and J lost 1, with 10 bases in between. CDR3 sequence reads: CASSYARQNTEAFF. DNA of the CDR3: TGTGCCAGCAGCTACGCCCGCCAGAACACTGAAGCTTTCTTT.

This clonotype was detected a few times. The chain employs TRBV14 and TRBJ2-5; 7 nucleotides line up with TRBD2. The CDR3 runs 16 residues. V gave up 0 bases and J gave up 2 bases; unmatched junction bases: 6. Germline-derived CDR1 and CDR2 are SGHDN and FVKESK. The CDR3 is CASSQDGAGVQETQYF. The CDR3 nucleotides are TGTGCCAGCAGCCAAGACGGGGCGGGAGTACAAGAGACCCAGTACTTC.

The chain joins TRBV6-5 to TRBJ2-7; 10 bases are a match to TRBD2. The length of the CDR3 is 16 residues. V trimming: 0 bases; J trimming: 1 base; junction bases outside the gene matches: 3. Germline lookup yields CDR1 MNHEY and CDR2 SVGAGI. The CDR3 is CASSYSLAGVSYEQYF. The CDR3 DNA is TGTGCCAGCAGTTACTCCCTAGCGGGGGTTTCCTACGAGCAGTACTTC.

V and J are TRBV7-6 and TRBJ2-2; D may be TRBD2 (6 bases). In germline, CDR1 is SGHVS, CDR2 FNYEAQ. The CDR3 sequence is 14 residues long. Trimming took off 0 bases at V and 6 bases at J, with 8 bases between the two ends. CDR3 nucleotides: TGTGCCAGCAGCTTAGCGCCGGGGGCCGGGGAGCTGTTTTTT. Protein: CASSLAPGAGELFF.

The chain is built from TRBV5-1 and TRBJ2-7; D gene unclear. Germline-derived CDR1 and CDR2 are SGHRS and YFSETQ. Trimming removed 0 bases at V and 10 bases at J, with 8 bases between. The CDR3 length is 11 residues. CDR3 sequence (DNA): TGCGCCAGCAGCTTGGATCGGAACCAGTACTTC. Residues: CASSLDRNQYF.

Worth noting for this clonotype: One junction end does not reproduce the germline sequence, and a read error may be involved. The J gene is TRBJ2-1, the V gene TRBV29-1; 8 bases fit TRBD2. This CDR3 has 15 residues. Germline CDR1 reads SQVTM; CDR2 reads ANQGSEA. CDR3 protein: CSVLERGSSYSEQFF. The CDR3 nucleotides read TGCAGCGTTCTGGAGCGGGGGAGCTCCTACAGTGAGCAGTTCTTC.

There are a few counts of this clonotype. The chain has TRBV7-9 and TRBJ2-5; perhaps TRBD1 as D (6 bases). The tail of the sequence fits TRBJ2-7 better, so the J call may be wrong. This CDR3 spans 15 amino acids. Germline V gene data show CDR1 as SEHNR and CDR2 as FQNEAQ (reference sequence). The CDR3 nucleotides read TGTGCCAGCAGCTTTCGGTCCCGGGACACGGACGAGCAGTACTTC. The encoded protein is CASSFRSRDTDEQYF.

This chain joins TRBV12-3 or TRBV12-4 and TRBJ1-4, with TRBD1 as a possible D gene (5 bases). This CDR3 is built from 16 residues. Trimming took 3 bases from V and 0 from J, leaving 11 bases between them. The CDR3 sequence: CASSFRGQATNEKLFF. The CDR3 region has the DNA TGTGCCAGCAGTTTTAGGGGCCAAGCAACTAATGAAAAACTGTTTTTT.

The chain recombines TRBV7-2 with TRBJ1-5; D is undetermined. Germline V CDR1 and CDR2: SGHTA, FQGNSA. The CDR3 consists of 14 residues. V gave up 3 bases and J gave up 7 bases, with 13 bases separating them. The CDR3 coding sequence is TGTGCCAGCAGCTTGGAAGCGTCCGGGCAGCCCCAGCATTTT. Its protein product is CASSLEASGQPQHF.

The V and J genes are TRBV20-1 and TRBJ1-1, with D unclear. The ends were cut back, 0 bases at V and 0 bases at J, with 8 bases in the middle. Looked up from germline, CDR1 is DFQATT and CDR2 is SNEGSKA (reference sequence). CDR3 length equals 14 residues. The CDR3 region has the DNA TGCAGTGCTAGAGATTGGGCCCTGAACACTGAAGCTTTCTTT. It yields the protein CSARDWALNTEAFF.

The V and J genes are TRBV29-1 and TRBJ2-7; 11 positions agree with TRBD2. CDR1 and CDR2 from the germline V gene are SQVTM and ANQGSEA. V gave up 4 bases and J gave up 1 base; unmatched junction bases: 6. The CDR3 is made up of 15 amino acids. The CDR3 DNA sequence: TGCAGCGTTGTAACTAGCGGGAGCTGGTCCTACGAGCAGTACTTC. Translating gives CSVVTSGSWSYEQYF.

This clonotype was detected only a few times. The genes are TRBV29-1 and TRBJ2-1; 9 nucleotides line up with TRBD1. This CDR3 is built from 17 residues. The V gene's germline CDR1 is SQVTM and CDR2 ANQGSEA. After removal of 3 bases from V and 8 bases from J, the junction contained 17 bases not matched to a gene. CDR3 loop: CSVDWTGDSGAQDEQFF. CDR3 in DNA: TGCAGCGTTGACTGGACAGGGGACTCCGGGGCTCAGGATGAGCAGTTCTTC.

The CDR3 nucleotides read TGTGCCAGCAGGGCTACTAGCGGGGGCACAGATACGCAGTATTTT. It yields the protein CASRATSGGTDTQYF. V and J are TRBV6-4 and TRBJ2-3, with 10 positions matching TRBD2. Germline CDR1 and CDR2: MRHNA and SNTAGT. The CDR3 has 15 amino acids. Trimming removed 6 bases from V and 1 base from J; junction bases left unmatched: 4.

The chain uses TRBV2 and TRBJ1-3; no clear D. V was pared by 7 bases and J by 0 bases, with 16 bases between. Germline V gene lookup returns CDR1 SNHLY and CDR2 FYNNEI. The CDR3 consists of 16 residues. CDR3 loop: CASNPEAAGSGNTIYF. DNA of the CDR3: TGTGCCAGCAACCCCGAGGCGGCCGGCTCTGGAAACACCATATATTTT.

This clonotype has a handful of counts. CDR3 loop: CASTETGTVLLGEQYF. CDR3 nucleotides: TGTGCCAGCACCGAGACCGGGACAGTTCTCCTAGGCGAGCAGTACTTC. V is TRBV7-9 and J is TRBJ2-7; 7 bases are shared with TRBD1. With 7 bases clipped from V and 6 bases from J, the junction kept 18 bases outside the gene matches. CDR1 is SEHNR, CDR2 FQNEAQ, per germline (reference sequence). The CDR3 is 16 residues long.

This chain uses TRBV6-4 with TRBJ2-5; D ambiguous. The last part of the DNA fits TRBJ2-1 better; the J call may be wrong. There are 14 residues in the CDR3. Germline values: CDR1 MRHNA, CDR2 SNTAGT. The CDR3 DNA reads TGTGCCAGCAGTGACTCGAGTCTGGTCGGACAGCAGTTCTTC. It codes for CASSDSSLVGQQFF.

Many counts were recorded for this clonotype. This sequence joins TRBV3-1 and TRBJ2-5, with a weak D call TRBD1 (5 bases). TRBJ2-7 explains the end of the DNA better; the J call may be wrong. The V gene's germline CDR1 is LGHDT and CDR2 YNNKEL (reference sequence). The length of the CDR3 is 15 residues. CDR3 amino acids: CASSQDVGASYEQYF. CDR3 in DNA: TGTGCCAGCAGCCAAGATGTAGGGGCCTCCTACGAGCAGTACTTC.

This clonotype was observed a few times. J is TRBJ2-1 and V is TRBV9, with 9 bases lining up with TRBD2. CDR1 and CDR2 from the germline V gene are SGDLS and YYNGEE. The CDR3 totals 13 residues. Trimming took 6 bases from V and 5 from J; bases not matched to a gene: 3. CDR3 in DNA: TGTGCCAGCACTAGCGGGGTGAACAATGAGCAGTTCTTC. It encodes CASTSGVNNEQFF.

This clonotype was counted between two and nine times. The chain recombines TRBV27 with TRBJ2-5, with TRBD2 matching 12 bases. The J call is doubtful: the DNA matches TRBJ2-7 better. Germline V CDR1 and CDR2: MNHEY, SMNVEV (reference sequence). The CDR3 is 16 amino acids. The CDR3 DNA reads TGTGCCAGCAGGAGATGGACTAGCGGGATTCCCTACGAGCAGTACTTC. Translating gives CASRRWTSGIPYEQYF.

This clonotype was seen only a few times. The chain links TRBV20-1 to TRBJ2-5; no reliable D call. TRBJ2-7 matches the DNA end more closely, so the J call is doubtful. The germline V gene has CDR1 DFQATT and CDR2 SNEGSKA (reference sequence). The CDR3 extends over 12 amino acids. CDR3 DNA sequence: TGCAGTGCTAGAGTAAGGAGCTACGAGCAGTACTTC. This translates into CSARVRSYEQYF.

The V and J genes are TRBV28 and TRBJ2-7; TRBD1 matches 7 bases. The germline CDR1 and CDR2 sequences are MDHEN and SYDVKM. CDR3 length: 14 residues. Unmatched junction bases numbered 11, after V lost 10 bases and J lost 2 bases. The chain's CDR3 is CATAKTGTAYEQYF. DNA for the CDR3: TGTGCCACCGCAAAGACAGGGACGGCCTACGAGCAGTACTTC.

This chain joins TRBV20-1 and TRBJ2-1; 10 bases fit TRBD2. The trim removed 0 bases at V and 3 bases at J, leaving 8 bases unmatched. CDR3 size: 17 residues. The V gene's germline CDR1 is DFQATT and CDR2 SNEGSKA (reference sequence). CDR3 in DNA: TGCAGTGCTAGAGATGAGAGTAGCGGGAGGTACTACAATGAGCAGTTCTTC. Amino acid sequence: CSARDESSGRYYNEQFF.

This clonotype was detected ten times or more. CDR3 protein: CSARQGSYNEQFF. In nucleotides, the CDR3 is TGCAGTGCTAGACAGGGCTCCTACAATGAGCAGTTCTTC. The V call is TRBV20-1, the J call TRBJ2-1; possible D gene TRBD1, 5 bases. Germline CDR1 reads DFQATT; CDR2 reads SNEGSKA (reference sequence). The CDR3 sequence is 13 residues long. Trimming shortened V by 2 bases and J by 0 bases, and 5 bases separated the two germline ends.

Comment on this clonotype: A read error may produce the germline difference seen at one junction end. The chain combines TRBV2 with TRBJ2-2, with 9 bases aligning to TRBD1. The CDR3 totals 22 residues. Germline loops: CDR1 SNHLY, CDR2 FYNNEI. The DNA of the CDR3 is TGTGCCAGCAGTAAAGCGCTTCGGGCCGTTGTCCGGGACAGGGTGAACACCGGGGAGCTGTTTTTT. Its translation: CASSKALRAVVRDRVNTGELFF.

This clonotype was detected a few times. The chain joins TRBV18 to TRBJ2-2; D gene ambiguous. Germline V CDR1 and CDR2: KGHSH, LQKENI. This CDR3 has 13 residues. V shed 4 bases and J shed 9 bases, with 12 bases lying between them. The CDR3 sequence: CASSRRYHRELFF. CDR3 sequence (DNA): TGTGCCAGCTCACGAAGGTACCACCGGGAGCTGTTTTTT.